What follows is one T cell receptor (beta chain) and its context. This record belongs to a study of control samples from healthy donors and cancer patients. Only in-frame clones appear in the TCRdb table, and some are missing; sequencing was by immunoSEQ multiplex PCR. The table lists under 95,000 clones, about nine tenths of them singletons. This TCR was recovered from a woman aged 25 to 39 in good health. The sequenced sample consisted of blood.

The CDR3: CASRPGTRGTDTQYF. The CDR3 bases are TGTGCCAGCAGGCCCGGGACTAGGGGCACAGATACGCAGTATTTT. The chain couples TRBV27 to TRBJ2-3; 8 bases are shared with TRBD2. The germline V gene has CDR1 MNHEY and CDR2 SMNVEV (reference sequence). The V gene end was trimmed by 6 bases and the J gene end by 1 base; junction bases not matched to a gene: 6. The CDR3 is made up of 15 amino acids.